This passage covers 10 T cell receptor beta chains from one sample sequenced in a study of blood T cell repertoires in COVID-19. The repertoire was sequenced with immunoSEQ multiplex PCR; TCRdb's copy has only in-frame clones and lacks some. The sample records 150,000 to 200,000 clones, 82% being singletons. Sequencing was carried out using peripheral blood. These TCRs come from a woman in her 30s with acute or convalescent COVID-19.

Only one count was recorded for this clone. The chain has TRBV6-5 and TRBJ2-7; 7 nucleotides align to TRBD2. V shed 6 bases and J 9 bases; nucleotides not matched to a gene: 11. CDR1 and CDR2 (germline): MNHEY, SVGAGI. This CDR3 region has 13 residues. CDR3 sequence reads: CASRRGTTGVQYF. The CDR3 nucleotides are TGTGCCAGCAGGCGGGGGACTACTGGGGTGCAGTACTTC.

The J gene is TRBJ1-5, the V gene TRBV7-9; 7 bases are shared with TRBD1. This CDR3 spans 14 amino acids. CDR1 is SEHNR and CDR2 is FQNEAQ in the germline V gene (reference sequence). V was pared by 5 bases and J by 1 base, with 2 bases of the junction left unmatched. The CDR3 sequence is CASSAGQSNQPQHF. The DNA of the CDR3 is TGTGCCAGCAGCGCGGGACAGAGCAATCAGCCCCAGCATTTT. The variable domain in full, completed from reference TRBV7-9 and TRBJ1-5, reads DTGVSQNPRHKITKRGQNVTFRCDPISEHNRLYWYRQTLGQGPEFLTYFQNEAQLEKSRLLSDRFSAERPKGSFSTLEIQRTEQGDSAMYLCASSAGQSNQPQHFGDGTRLSIL.

The CDR3 DNA sequence: TGTGCCAGCAGCTTAGCCTCGGACACCAACTATGGCTACACCTTC. It translates to CASSLASDTNYGYTF. The V and J genes are TRBV7-9 and TRBJ1-2; TRBD1 might be the D (5 bases). Germline V gene data show CDR1 as SEHNR and CDR2 as FQNEAQ (reference sequence). V lost 0 bases, J lost 2 bases, and 10 bases lay in between. The CDR3 is made up of 15 amino acids.

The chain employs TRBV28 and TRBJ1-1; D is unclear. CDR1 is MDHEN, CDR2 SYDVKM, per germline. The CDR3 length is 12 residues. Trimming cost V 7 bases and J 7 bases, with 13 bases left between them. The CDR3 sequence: CASKSQVFEAFF. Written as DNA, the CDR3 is TGTGCCAGCAAATCTCAGGTGTTTGAAGCTTTCTTT.

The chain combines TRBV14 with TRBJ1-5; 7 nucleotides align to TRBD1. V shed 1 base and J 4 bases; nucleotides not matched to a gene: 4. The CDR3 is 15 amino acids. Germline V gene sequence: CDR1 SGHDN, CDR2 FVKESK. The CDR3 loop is CASSQGDSQNQPQHF. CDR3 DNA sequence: TGTGCCAGCAGCCAAGGGGACAGCCAGAATCAGCCCCAGCATTTT.

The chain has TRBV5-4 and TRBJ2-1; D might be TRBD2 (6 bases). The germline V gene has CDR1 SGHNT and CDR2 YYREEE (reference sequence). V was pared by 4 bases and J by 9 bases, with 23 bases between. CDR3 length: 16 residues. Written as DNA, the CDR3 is TGTGCCAGCAGCCCCTACCGACTAGAGAACGTGGGTGAGCAGTTCTTC. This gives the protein CASSPYRLENVGEQFF. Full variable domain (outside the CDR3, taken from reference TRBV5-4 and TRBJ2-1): ETGVTQSPTHLIKTRGQQVTLRCSSQSGHNTVSWYQQALGQGPQFIFQYYREEENGRGNFPPRFSGLQFPNYSSELNVNALELDDSALYLCASSPYRLENVGEQFFGPGTRLTVL.

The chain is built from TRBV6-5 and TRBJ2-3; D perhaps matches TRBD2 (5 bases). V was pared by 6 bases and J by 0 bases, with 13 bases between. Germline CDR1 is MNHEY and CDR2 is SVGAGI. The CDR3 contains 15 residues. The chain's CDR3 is CASSEGVVSTDTQYF. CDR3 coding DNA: TGTGCCAGCAGCGAGGGCGTCGTTAGCACAGATACGCAGTATTTT.

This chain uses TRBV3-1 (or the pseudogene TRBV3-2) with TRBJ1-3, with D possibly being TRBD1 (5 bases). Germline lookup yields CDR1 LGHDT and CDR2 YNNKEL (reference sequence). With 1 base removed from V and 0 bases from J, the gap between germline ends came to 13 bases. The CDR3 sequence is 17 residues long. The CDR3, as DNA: TGTGCCAGCAGCCAAGTAGGCCAGGGCGGCTCTGGAAACACCATATATTTT. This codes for CASSQVGQGGSGNTIYF.

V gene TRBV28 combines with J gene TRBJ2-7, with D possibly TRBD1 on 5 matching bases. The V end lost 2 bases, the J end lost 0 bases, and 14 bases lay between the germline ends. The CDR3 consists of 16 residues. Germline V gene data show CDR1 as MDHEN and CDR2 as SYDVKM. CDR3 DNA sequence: TGTGCCAGCAGTTTAATAGGGCAGGGTAGCTCCTACGAGCAGTACTTC. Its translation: CASSLIGQGSSYEQYF.

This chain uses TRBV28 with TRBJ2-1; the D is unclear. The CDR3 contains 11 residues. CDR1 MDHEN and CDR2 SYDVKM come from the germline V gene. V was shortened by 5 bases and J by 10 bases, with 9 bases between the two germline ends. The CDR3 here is CASSSLKEQFF. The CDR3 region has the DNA TGTGCCAGCAGTAGCCTTAAGGAGCAGTTCTTC.